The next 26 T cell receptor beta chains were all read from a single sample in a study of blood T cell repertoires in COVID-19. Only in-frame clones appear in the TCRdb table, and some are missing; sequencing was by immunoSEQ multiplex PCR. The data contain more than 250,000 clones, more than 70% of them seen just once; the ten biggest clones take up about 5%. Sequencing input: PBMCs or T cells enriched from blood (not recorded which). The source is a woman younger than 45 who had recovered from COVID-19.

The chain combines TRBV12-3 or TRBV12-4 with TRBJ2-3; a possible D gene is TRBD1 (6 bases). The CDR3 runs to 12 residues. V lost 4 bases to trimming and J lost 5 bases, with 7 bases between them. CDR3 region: CASSSRGDTQYF. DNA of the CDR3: TGTGCCAGCAGTTCCAGGGGAGATACGCAGTATTTT.

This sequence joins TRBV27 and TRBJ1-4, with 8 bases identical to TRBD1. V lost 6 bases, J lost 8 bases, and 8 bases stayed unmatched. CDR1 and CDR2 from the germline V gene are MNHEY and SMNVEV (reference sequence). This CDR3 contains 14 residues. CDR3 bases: TGTGCCAGCAGACTGACAGGGGCGGGGGAAAAACTGTTTTTT. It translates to CASRLTGAGEKLFF. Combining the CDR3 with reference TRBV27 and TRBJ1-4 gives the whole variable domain EAQVTQNPRYLITVTGKKLTVTCSQNMNHEYMSWYRQDPGLGLRQIYYSMNVEVTDKGDVPEGYKVSRKEKRNFPLILESPSPNQTSLYFCASRLTGAGEKLFFGSGTQLSVL.

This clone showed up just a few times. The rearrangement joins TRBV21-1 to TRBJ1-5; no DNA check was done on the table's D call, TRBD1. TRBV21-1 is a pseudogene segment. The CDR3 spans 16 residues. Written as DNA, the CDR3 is TGTGCCAGCAGCAAAGCAAAGCGCAGGGGAAATCAGCCCCAGCATTTT. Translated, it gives CASSKAKRRGNQPQHF.

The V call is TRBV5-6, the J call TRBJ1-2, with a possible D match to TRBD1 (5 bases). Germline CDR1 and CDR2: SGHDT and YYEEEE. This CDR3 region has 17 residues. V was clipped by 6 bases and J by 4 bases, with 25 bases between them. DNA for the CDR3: TGTGCCAGCAACTGGGCTTCGAGGGACCTGGGGGGCTATGGCTACACCTTC. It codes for CASNWASRDLGGYGYTF.

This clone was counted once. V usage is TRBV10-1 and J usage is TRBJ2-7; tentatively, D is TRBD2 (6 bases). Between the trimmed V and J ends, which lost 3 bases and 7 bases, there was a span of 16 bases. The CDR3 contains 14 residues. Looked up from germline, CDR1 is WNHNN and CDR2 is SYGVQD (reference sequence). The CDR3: CASSEGGTAGEQYF. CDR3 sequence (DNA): TGCGCCAGCAGTGAAGGTGGCACCGCGGGGGAGCAGTACTTC.

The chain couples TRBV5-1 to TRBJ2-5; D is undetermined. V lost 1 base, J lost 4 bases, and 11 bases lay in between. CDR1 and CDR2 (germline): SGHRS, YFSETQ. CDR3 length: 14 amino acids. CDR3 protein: CASSLQRAGETQYF. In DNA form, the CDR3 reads TGCGCCAGCAGCTTGCAACGAGCTGGAGAGACCCAGTACTTC.

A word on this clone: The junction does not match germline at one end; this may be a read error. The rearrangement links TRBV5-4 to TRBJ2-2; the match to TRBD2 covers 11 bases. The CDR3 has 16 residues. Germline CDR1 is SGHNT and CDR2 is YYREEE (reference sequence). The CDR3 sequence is CASRLGPSGGNGELFF. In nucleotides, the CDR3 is TGTGCCAGCAGATTGGGGCCTAGCGGGGGGAACGGGGAGCTGTTTTTT.

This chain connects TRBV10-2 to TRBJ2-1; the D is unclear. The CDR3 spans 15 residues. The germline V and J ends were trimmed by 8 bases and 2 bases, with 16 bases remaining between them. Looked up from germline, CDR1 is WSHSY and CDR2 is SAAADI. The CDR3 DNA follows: TGCGCCAGCCTCCTTGGGCACTCCGCCTACAATGAGCAGTTCTTC. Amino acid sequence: CASLLGHSAYNEQFF.

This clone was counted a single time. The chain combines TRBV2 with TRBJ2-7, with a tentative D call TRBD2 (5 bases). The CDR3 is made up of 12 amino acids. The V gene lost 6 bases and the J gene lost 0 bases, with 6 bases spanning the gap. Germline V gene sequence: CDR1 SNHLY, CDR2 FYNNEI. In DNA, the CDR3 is TGTGCCAGCAGCCGGGACTCCTACGAGCAGTACTTC. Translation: CASSRDSYEQYF.

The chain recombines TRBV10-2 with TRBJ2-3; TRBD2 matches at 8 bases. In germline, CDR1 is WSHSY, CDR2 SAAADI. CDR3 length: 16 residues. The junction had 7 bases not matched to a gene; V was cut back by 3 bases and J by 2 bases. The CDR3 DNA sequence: TGCGCCAGCAGTGAAAGGGGACTAGTCTTCACAGATACGCAGTATTTT. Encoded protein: CASSERGLVFTDTQYF.

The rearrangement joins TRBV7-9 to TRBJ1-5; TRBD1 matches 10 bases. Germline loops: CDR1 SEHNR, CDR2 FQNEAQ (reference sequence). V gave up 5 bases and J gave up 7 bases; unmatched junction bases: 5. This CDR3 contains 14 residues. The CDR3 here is CASSLGTGEQPQHF. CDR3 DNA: TGTGCCAGCAGCCTCGGGACAGGGGAACAGCCCCAGCATTTT.

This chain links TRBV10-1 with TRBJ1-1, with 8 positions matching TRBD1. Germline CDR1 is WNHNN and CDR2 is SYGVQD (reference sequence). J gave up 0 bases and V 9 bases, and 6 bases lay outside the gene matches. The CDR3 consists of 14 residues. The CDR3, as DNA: TGCGCCAGACAGGGGGACAGTCTGAACACTGAAGCTTTCTTT. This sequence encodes CARQGDSLNTEAFF.

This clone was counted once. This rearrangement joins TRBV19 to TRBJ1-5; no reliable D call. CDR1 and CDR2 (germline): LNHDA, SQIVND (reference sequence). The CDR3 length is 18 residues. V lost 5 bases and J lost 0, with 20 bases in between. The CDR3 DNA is TGTGCCAGTAGTCCCTCCGGGTCCGGGTCGCATAGCAATCAGCCCCAGCATTTT. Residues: CASSPSGSGSHSNQPQHF.

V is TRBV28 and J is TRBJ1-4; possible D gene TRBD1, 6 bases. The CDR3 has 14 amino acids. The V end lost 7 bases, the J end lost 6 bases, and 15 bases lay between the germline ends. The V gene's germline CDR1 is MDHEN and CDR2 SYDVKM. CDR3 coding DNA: TGTGCCAGCATTTCACAGGGTCGACATGAAAAACTGTTTTTT. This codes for CASISQGRHEKLFF.

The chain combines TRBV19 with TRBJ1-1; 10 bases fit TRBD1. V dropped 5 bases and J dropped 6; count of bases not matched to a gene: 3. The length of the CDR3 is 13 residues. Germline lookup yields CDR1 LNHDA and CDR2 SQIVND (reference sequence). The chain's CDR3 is CASSQGTGAEAFF. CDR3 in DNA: TGTGCCAGTAGTCAAGGGACAGGGGCTGAAGCTTTCTTT.

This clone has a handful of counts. CDR3: CASSPGTGTYTEAFF. In nucleotides, the CDR3 is TGTGCCAGCAGCCCTGGGACAGGGACTTACACTGAAGCTTTCTTT. This chain connects TRBV7-9 to TRBJ1-1; 9 bases fit TRBD1. The ends lost 5 bases at V and 3 bases at J; junction bases unmatched: 7. The CDR3 covers 15 residues. Germline V gene sequence: CDR1 SEHNR, CDR2 FQNEAQ (reference sequence).

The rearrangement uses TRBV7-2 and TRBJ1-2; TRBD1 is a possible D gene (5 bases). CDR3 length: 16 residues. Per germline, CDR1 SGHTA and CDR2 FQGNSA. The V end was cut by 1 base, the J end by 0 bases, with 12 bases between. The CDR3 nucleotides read TGTGCCAGCAGCTTAGTCGGCCAGGGATCTAACTATGGCTACACCTTC. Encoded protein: CASSLVGQGSNYGYTF. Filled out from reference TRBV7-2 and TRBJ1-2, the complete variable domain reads GAGVSQSPSNKVTEKGKDVELRCDPISGHTALYWYRQSLGQGLEFLIYFQGNSAPDKSGLPSDRFSAERTGGSVSTLTIQRTQQEDSAVYLCASSLVGQGSNYGYTFGSGTRLTVV.

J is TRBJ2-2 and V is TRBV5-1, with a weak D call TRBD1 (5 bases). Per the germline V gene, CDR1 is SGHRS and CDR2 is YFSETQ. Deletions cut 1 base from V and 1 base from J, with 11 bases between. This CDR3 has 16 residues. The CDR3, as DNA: TGCGCCAGCAGCTTGCAGACGGACAAGAACACCGGGGAGCTGTTTTTT. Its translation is CASSLQTDKNTGELFF.

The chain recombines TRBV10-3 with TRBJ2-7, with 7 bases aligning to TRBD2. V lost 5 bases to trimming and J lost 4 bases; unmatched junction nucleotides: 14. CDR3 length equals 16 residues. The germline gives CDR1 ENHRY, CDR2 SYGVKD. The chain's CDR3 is CAISSSTGGNPYEQYF. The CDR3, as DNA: TGTGCCATCAGTTCCTCAACGGGGGGAAATCCGTACGAGCAGTACTTC.

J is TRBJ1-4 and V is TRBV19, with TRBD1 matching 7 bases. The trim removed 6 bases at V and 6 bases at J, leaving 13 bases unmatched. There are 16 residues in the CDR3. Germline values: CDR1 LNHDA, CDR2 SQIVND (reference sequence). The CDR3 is CASSTLRTGPDEKLFF. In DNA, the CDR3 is TGTGCCAGTAGCACATTACGGACAGGCCCAGATGAAAAACTGTTTTTT.

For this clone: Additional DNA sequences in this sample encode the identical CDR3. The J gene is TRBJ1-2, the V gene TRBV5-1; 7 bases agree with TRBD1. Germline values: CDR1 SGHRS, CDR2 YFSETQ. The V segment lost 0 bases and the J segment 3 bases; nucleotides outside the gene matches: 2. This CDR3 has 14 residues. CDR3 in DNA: TGCGCCAGCAGCTTGGGACAGGGCGACTATGGCTACACCTTC. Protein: CASSLGQGDYGYTF.

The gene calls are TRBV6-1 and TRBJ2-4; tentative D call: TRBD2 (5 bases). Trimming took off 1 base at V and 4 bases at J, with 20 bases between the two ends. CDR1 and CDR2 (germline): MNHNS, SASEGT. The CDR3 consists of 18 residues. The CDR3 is CASSEVLGGWFRKNIQYF. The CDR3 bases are TGTGCCAGCAGTGAAGTTTTAGGAGGCTGGTTCCGTAAAAACATTCAGTACTTC.

The CDR3 DNA is TGCGCCAGCAGCTTGGGGCCTAGTGGCTCCTACAATGAGCAGTTCTTC. It specifies CASSLGPSGSYNEQFF. The chain recombines TRBV5-1 with TRBJ2-1; D is ambiguous. Trimming cost V 0 bases and J 0 bases, with 10 bases left between them. This CDR3 has 16 residues. The V gene's germline CDR1 is SGHRS and CDR2 YFSETQ.

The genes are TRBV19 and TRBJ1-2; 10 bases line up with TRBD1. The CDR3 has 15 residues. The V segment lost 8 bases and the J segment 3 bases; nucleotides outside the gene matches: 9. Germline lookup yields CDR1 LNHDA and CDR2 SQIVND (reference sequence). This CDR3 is CASEGTGARYYGYTF. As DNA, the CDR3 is TGTGCCAGTGAGGGGACAGGGGCGCGGTACTATGGCTACACCTTC.

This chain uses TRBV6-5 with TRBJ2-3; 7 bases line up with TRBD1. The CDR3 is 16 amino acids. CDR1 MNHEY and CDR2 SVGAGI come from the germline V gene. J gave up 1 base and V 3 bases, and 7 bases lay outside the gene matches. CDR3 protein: CASSYMTGKGTDTQYF. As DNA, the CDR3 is TGTGCCAGCAGTTATATGACAGGGAAGGGCACAGATACGCAGTATTTT.

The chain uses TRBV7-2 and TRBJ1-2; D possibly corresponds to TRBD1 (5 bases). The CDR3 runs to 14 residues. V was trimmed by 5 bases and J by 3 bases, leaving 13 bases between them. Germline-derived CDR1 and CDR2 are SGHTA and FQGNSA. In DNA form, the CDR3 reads TGTGCCAGCAGCAAACGACAGACCCACTATGGCTACACCTTC. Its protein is CASSKRQTHYGYTF.